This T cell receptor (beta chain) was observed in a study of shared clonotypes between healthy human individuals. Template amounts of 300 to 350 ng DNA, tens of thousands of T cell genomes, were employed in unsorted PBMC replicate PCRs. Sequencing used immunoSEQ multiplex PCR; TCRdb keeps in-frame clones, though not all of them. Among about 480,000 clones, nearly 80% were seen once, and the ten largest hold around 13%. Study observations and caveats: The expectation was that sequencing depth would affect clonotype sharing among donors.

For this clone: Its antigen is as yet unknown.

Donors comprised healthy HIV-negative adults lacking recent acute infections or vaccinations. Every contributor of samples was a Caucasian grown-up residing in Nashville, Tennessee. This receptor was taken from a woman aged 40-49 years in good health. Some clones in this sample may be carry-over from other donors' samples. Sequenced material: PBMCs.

In nucleotides, the CDR3 is TGTGCCAGCAGCCGACAGGGGCTGGAGAACACTGAAGCTTTCTTT. This encodes CASSRQGLENTEAFF. V usage is TRBV27 and J usage is TRBJ1-1; the match to TRBD1 covers 8 bases. The CDR3 has 15 amino acids. V dropped 6 bases and J dropped 1; count of bases not matched to a gene: 7. Germline V lookup: CDR1 MNHEY, CDR2 SMNVEV (reference sequence).